This T cell receptor (beta chain) was retrieved from a study of control samples from healthy donors and cancer patients. The protocol was immunoSEQ multiplex PCR, while the TCRdb copy is restricted to in-frame clones and leaves out a portion. The data contain around 82,000 clones, about 90% of them seen just once; the ten biggest clones take up roughly a fifth. The CDR3 is made up of 17 amino acids. Germline CDR1 SGHRS, CDR2 YFSETQ. V gave up 2 bases and J gave up 1 base, with 17 bases separating them. The sequence came from a man aged 45-60 years in good health. The rearrangement links TRBV5-1 to TRBJ2-3; D ambiguous. Input material: blood. CDR3 sequence reads: CASSFSPPSFGTDTQYF. CDR3 nucleotide sequence: TGCGCCAGCAGCTTCTCGCCTCCTTCGTTTGGCACAGATACGCAGTATTTT.